Sequencing of this T cell receptor (beta chain) was carried out in a study of CXCR3-negative and CXCR3-positive naive CD8 T cells. As for the study in general: Sequencing yielded some 150 million TRB reads, roughly 1.5 +/- 0.3 million per library.

The CDR3 is made up of 14 amino acids. Concerning this clonotype itself: No antigen is known for it.

Study observations and caveats: Naive subsets were similarly diverse, while memory CD8+ repertoires were much less diverse. More hydrophobic TRB CDR3s were found in CXCR3-positive naive cells than in CXCR3-negative naive cells.

The authors prepared UMI-labeled TRB cDNA libraries by 5' RACE. Reanalyzing the 5' RACE reads, TCRdb keeps one entry per CDR3 protein, without DNA. The sample table sets out 55,000 to 65,000 distinct CDR3 sequences. CD45RO-CCR7+CD27+CD95- defined naive CD8+ T cells. The genes are TRBV12-3 or TRBV12-4 and TRBJ2-7; no DNA is available, so the TRBD1 call from TCRdb remains unchecked. What was sequenced was naive CXCR3- CD8+ T cells from blood. Specified subset: CD45RO-CCR7+CD27+CD95- naive CD8+ T cells lacking CXCR3 (TNR3-). The clonotype was recovered from a human donor in good health. Some clones in this sample may be carry-over from other donors' samples. The CDR3 here is CASTETTGNYEQYF.